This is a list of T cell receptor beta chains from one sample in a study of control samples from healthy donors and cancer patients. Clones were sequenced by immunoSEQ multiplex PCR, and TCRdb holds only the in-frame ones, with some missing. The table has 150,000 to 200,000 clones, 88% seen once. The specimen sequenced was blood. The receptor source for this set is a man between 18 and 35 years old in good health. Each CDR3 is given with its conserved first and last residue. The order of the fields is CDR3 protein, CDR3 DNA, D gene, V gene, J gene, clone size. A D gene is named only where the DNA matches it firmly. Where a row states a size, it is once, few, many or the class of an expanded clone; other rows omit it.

CDR3 protein: CASSYGGGTTDTQYF
CDR3 DNA: TGTGCCAGCAGTTACGGCGGGGGAACCACAGATACGCAGTATTTT
D gene: TRBD2
V gene: TRBV27
J gene: TRBJ2-3
clone size: .

CDR3 protein: CASSVDGTRTDTQYF
CDR3 DNA: TGTGCCAGCAGCGTAGACGGGACACGCACAGATACGCAGTATTTT
D gene: .
V gene: TRBV9
J gene: TRBJ2-3
clone size: .

CDR3 protein: CASSLARSGELFF
CDR3 DNA: TGTGCCAGCAGCTTAGCGCGGTCCGGGGAGCTGTTTTTT
D gene: .
V gene: TRBV7-2
J gene: TRBJ2-2
clone size: few

CDR3 protein: CASSPPAGNEQFF
CDR3 DNA: TGTGCCAGCAGTCCCCCAGCTGGCAATGAGCAGTTCTTC
D gene: .
V gene: TRBV6-2/TRBV6-3
J gene: TRBJ2-1
clone size: .

CDR3 protein: CASSRGTEAFF
CDR3 DNA: TGTGCCAGCTCGAGGGGCACTGAAGCTTTCTTT
D gene: .
V gene: TRBV6-5
J gene: TRBJ1-1
clone size: .

CDR3 protein: CASSQEASGGPYNEQFF
CDR3 DNA: TGTGCCAGCAGCCAAGAGGCTAGCGGGGGTCCCTACAATGAGCAGTTCTTC
D gene: TRBD2
V gene: TRBV3-1/TRBV3-2
J gene: TRBJ2-1
clone size: few

CDR3 protein: CASILTGGLGAPQPQHF
CDR3 DNA: TGTGCCAGTATCCTAACAGGGGGTCTGGGGGCACCTCAGCCCCAGCATTTT
D gene: TRBD1
V gene: TRBV19
J gene: TRBJ1-5
clone size: .

CDR3 protein: CASSTRQGARTYEQYF
CDR3 DNA: TGTGCCAGTAGTACCCGCCAGGGAGCACGCACCTACGAGCAGTACTTC
D gene: .
V gene: TRBV19
J gene: TRBJ2-7
clone size: .

CDR3 protein: CATSDWTSGGAVQFF
CDR3 DNA: TGTGCCACCAGTGATTGGACTAGCGGGGGGGCGGTGCAGTTCTTC
D gene: TRBD2
V gene: TRBV24-1
J gene: TRBJ2-1
clone size: .

CDR3 protein: CASSLRGETQYF
CDR3 DNA: TGTGCCAGCAGTCTCAGGGGCGAGACCCAGTACTTC
D gene: .
V gene: TRBV6-5
J gene: TRBJ2-5
clone size: .

CDR3 protein: CASSEVGGSYNEQFF
CDR3 DNA: TGTGCCAGCAGCGAGGTGGGGGGCTCCTACAATGAGCAGTTCTTC
D gene: .
V gene: TRBV7-3
J gene: TRBJ2-1
clone size: .

CDR3 protein: CASRAGVTDSNQPQHF
CDR3 DNA: TGTGCCAGTAGGGCAGGGGTGACCGATAGCAATCAGCCCCAGCATTTT
D gene: .
V gene: TRBV19
J gene: TRBJ1-5
clone size: .

CDR3 protein: CASFAVNTGELFF
CDR3 DNA: TGTGCCAGCTTCGCGGTGAACACCGGGGAGCTGTTTTTT
D gene: .
V gene: TRBV27
J gene: TRBJ2-2
clone size: .

CDR3 protein: CASSLGGQLAGAVGTQYF
CDR3 DNA: TGTGCCAGCAGCTTAGGTGGGCAACTAGCGGGGGCCGTAGGTACGCAGTATTTT
D gene: TRBD2
V gene: TRBV7-2
J gene: TRBJ2-3
clone size: .

CDR3 protein: CASSLSAPLGGYTF
CDR3 DNA: TGTGCCAGCAGTTTATCCGCCCCTCTGGGTGGCTACACCTTC
D gene: .
V gene: TRBV28
J gene: TRBJ1-2
clone size: .

CDR3 protein: CASSLPTSDEQYF
CDR3 DNA: TGTGCCAGCAGCTTGCCGACTAGCGACGAGCAGTACTTC
D gene: TRBD2
V gene: TRBV5-6
J gene: TRBJ2-7
clone size: .

CDR3 protein: CASSLEGQRPTEAFF
CDR3 DNA: TGTGCCAGCAGCTTAGAAGGGCAGCGGCCCACTGAAGCTTTCTTT
D gene: .
V gene: TRBV7-2
J gene: TRBJ1-1
clone size: .

CDR3 protein: CASSVGGFPETQYF
CDR3 DNA: TGTGCCAGCAGCGTAGGGGGATTCCCAGAGACCCAGTACTTC
D gene: .
V gene: TRBV7-2
J gene: TRBJ2-5
clone size: .

CDR3 protein: CASLYSRGSGANVLTF
CDR3 DNA: TGTGCCAGCCTTTACTCTAGGGGGTCGGGGGCCAACGTCCTGACTTTC
D gene: .
V gene: TRBV28
J gene: TRBJ2-6
clone size: .

CDR3 protein: CASSRGLAGVADTQYF
CDR3 DNA: TGTGCCAGCAGCCGAGGACTAGCGGGGGTCGCAGATACGCAGTATTTT
D gene: TRBD2
V gene: TRBV2
J gene: TRBJ2-3
clone size: .

CDR3 protein: CASTSVGTGSRGNEKLFF
CDR3 DNA: TGTGCCAGCACCTCCGTCGGGACAGGGAGCAGAGGCAATGAAAAACTGTTTTTT
D gene: TRBD1
V gene: TRBV5-4
J gene: TRBJ1-4
clone size: .

CDR3 protein: CASRFGPGELFF
CDR3 DNA: TGTGCCAGCAGATTCGGCCCCGGGGAGCTGTTTTTT
D gene: .
V gene: TRBV7-9
J gene: TRBJ2-2
clone size: .